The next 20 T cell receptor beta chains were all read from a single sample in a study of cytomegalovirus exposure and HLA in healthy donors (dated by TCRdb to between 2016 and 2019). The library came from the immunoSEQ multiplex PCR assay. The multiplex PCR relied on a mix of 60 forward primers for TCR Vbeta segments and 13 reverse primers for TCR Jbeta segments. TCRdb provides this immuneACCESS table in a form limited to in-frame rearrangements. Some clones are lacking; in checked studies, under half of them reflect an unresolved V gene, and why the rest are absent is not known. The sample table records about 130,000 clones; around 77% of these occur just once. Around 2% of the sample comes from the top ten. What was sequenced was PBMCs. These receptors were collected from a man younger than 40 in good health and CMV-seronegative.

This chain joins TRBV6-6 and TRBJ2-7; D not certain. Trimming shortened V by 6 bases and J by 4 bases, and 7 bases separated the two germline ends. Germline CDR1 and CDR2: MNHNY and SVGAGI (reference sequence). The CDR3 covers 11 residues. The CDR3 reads CASSQTYEQYF. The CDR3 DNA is TGTGCCAGCAGCCAAACTTACGAGCAGTACTTC.

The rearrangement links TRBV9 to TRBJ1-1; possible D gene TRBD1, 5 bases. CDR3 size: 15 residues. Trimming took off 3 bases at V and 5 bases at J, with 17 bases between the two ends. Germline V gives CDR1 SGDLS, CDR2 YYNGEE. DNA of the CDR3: TGTGCCAGCAGCGGACCGACGGGGGATGGGACTGAAGCTTTCTTT. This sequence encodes CASSGPTGDGTEAFF.

The CDR3 reads CASSVAVGSYDEQFF. The CDR3 DNA sequence: TGTGCCAGCAGCGTAGCCGTCGGGAGTTACGATGAGCAGTTCTTC. This chain links TRBV9 with TRBJ2-1; possibly TRBD2 for D (6 bases). This CDR3 is built from 15 residues. Germline CDR1 SGDLS, CDR2 YYNGEE. The V and J ends lost 0 bases and 8 bases respectively, with 15 bases between them.

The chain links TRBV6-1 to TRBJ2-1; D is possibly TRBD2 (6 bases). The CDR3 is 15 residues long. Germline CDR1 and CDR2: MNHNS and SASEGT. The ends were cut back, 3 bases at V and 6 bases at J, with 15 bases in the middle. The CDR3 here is CASSDWRDRINEQFF. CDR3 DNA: TGTGCCAGCAGTGACTGGCGGGACCGCATCAATGAGCAGTTCTTC.

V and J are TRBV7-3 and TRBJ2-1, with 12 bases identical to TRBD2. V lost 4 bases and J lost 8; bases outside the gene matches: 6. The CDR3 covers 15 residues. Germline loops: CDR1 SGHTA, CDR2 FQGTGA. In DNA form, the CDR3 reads TGTGCCAGCAGCTCCCGACTAGCGGGAGTAGATGAGCAGTTCTTC. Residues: CASSSRLAGVDEQFF.

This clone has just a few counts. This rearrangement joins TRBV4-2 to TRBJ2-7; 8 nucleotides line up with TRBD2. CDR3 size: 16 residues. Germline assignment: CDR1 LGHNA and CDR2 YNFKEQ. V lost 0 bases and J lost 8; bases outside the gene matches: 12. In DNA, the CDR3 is TGTGCCAGCAGCCAAGATGTTCAAGCGGGGGAGGACAAGCAGTACTTC. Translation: CASSQDVQAGEDKQYF.

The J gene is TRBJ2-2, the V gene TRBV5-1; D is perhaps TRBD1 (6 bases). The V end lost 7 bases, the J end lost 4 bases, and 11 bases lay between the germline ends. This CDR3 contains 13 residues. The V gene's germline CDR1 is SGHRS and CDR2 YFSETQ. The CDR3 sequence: CASATGITGELFF. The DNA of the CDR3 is TGCGCCAGCGCCACAGGGATCACCGGGGAGCTGTTTTTT. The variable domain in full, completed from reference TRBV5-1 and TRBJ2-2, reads KAGVTQTPRYLIKTRGQQVTLSCSPISGHRSVSWYQQTPGQGLQFLFEYFSETQRNKGNFPGRFSGRQFSNSRSEMNVSTLELGDSALYLCASATGITGELFFGEGSRLTVL.

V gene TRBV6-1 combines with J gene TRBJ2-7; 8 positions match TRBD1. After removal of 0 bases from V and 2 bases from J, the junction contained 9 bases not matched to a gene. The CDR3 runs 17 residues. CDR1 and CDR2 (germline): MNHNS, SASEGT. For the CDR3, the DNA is TGTGCCAGCAGTGAAGCGCTTCAGGGGGCAAGGGCCTACGAGCAGTACTTC. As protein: CASSEALQGARAYEQYF.

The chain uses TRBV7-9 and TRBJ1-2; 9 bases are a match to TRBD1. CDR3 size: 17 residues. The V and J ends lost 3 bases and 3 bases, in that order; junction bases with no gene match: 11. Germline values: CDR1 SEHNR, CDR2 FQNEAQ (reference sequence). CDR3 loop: CASSLGQGGTNDYGYTF. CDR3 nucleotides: TGTGCCAGCAGCTTGGGACAGGGTGGGACCAACGACTATGGCTACACCTTC.

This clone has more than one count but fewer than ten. The chain's CDR3 is CASSLDPSGHTDTQYF. CDR3 nucleotides: TGCGCCAGCAGCTTGGATCCTAGCGGACACACAGATACGCAGTATTTT. The chain is built from TRBV5-1 and TRBJ2-3, with 7 bases aligning to TRBD2. The germline CDR1 and CDR2 sequences are SGHRS and YFSETQ. J gave up 2 bases and V 0 bases, and 6 bases lay outside the gene matches. This CDR3 is 16 amino acids long.

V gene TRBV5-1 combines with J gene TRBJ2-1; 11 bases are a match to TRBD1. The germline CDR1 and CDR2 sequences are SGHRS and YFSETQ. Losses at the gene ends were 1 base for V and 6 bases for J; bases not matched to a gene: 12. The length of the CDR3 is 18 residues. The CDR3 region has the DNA TGCGCCAGCAGCTTGAGAGGACAGGGGGCATTTGGGGGCAATGAGCAGTTCTTC. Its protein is CASSLRGQGAFGGNEQFF.

The CDR3 region is CASSLDSGTGTGYTF. In DNA, the CDR3 is TGCGCCAGCAGCTTGGACTCCGGGACAGGGACTGGCTACACCTTC. The V and J genes are TRBV5-1 and TRBJ1-2; the match to TRBD1 covers 9 bases. This CDR3 spans 15 amino acids. V was pared by 0 bases and J by 7 bases, with 7 bases of the junction left unmatched. Germline V CDR1 and CDR2: SGHRS, YFSETQ.

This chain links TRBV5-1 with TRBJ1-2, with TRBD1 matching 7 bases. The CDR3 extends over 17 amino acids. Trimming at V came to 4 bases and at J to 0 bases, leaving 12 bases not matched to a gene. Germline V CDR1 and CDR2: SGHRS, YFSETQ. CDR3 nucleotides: TGCGCCAGCAGCCAACCGGAAGGGGGCAGCGCTAACTATGGCTACACCTTC. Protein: CASSQPEGGSANYGYTF.

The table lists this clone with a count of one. The CDR3 DNA sequence: TGTGCCAGCAGTTACATGGCAGGCACCGGGGAGCTGTTTTTT. Its translation is CASSYMAGTGELFF. The chain joins TRBV6-5 to TRBJ2-2; no clear D gene. The CDR3 consists of 14 residues. Germline assignment: CDR1 MNHEY and CDR2 SVGAGI. Trimming left V 2 bases short and J 4 bases short, with 8 bases between.

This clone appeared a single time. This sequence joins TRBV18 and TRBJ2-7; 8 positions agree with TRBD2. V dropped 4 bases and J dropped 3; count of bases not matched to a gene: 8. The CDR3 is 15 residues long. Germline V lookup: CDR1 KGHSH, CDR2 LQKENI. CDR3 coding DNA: TGTGCCAGCTCACGTTACCTAGCGGGTAACTACGAGCAGTACTTC. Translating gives CASSRYLAGNYEQYF.

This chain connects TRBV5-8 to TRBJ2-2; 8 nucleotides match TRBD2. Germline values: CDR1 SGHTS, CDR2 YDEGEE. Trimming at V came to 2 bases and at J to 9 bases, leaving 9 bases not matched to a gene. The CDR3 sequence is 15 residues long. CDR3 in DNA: TGTGCCAGCAGCTTAAGGCTAGCGGGCCTTAGGGAGCTGTTTTTT. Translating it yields CASSLRLAGLRELFF.

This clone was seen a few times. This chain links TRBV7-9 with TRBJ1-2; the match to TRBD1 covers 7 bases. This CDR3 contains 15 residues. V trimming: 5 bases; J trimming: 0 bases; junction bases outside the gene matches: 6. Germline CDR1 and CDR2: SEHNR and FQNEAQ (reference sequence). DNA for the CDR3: TGTGCCAGCAGCAGGGACAGCCGAACTAACTATGGCTACACCTTC. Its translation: CASSRDSRTNYGYTF.

CDR3 amino acids: CASSFGAGAPSGANVLTF. Here the CDR3 DNA reads TGTGCCAGCAGCTTTGGCGCAGGGGCCCCGAGTGGGGCCAACGTCCTGACTTTC. V and J are TRBV5-8 and TRBJ2-6; tentatively, D is TRBD1 (6 bases). Germline loops: CDR1 SGHTS, CDR2 YDEGEE. The CDR3 is made up of 18 amino acids. V was cut by 2 bases and J by 3 bases, with 18 bases left in between.

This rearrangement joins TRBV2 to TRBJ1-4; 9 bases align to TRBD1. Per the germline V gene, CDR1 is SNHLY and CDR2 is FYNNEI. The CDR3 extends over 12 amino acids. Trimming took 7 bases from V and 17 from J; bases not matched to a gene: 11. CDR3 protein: CASTPGRQGVFF. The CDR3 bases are TGTGCCAGCACCCCTGGAAGACAGGGGGTCTTTTTT.

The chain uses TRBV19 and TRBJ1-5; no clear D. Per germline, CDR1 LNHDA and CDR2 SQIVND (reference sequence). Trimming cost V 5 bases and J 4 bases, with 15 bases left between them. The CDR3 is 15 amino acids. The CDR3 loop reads CASSPGEERNQPQHF. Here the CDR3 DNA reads TGTGCCAGTAGTCCCGGTGAGGAGAGGAATCAGCCCCAGCATTTT.